The 16 T cell receptor beta chains listed next were all sequenced from one sample in a study of T-cell memory formation after mild COVID-19. Each CDR3 protein gets one entry after TCRdb re-called the 5' RACE reads with MiXCR. This sample has 200,000 to 300,000 distinct CDR3 sequences, with approximately 15% found just once. The material sequenced was PBMCs or a T cell subset sorted from them (not recorded which). These receptors were obtained from a young man who had mild COVID-19 (a few samples of this study predate the infection). Cell type and time point are not known.

The V gene is TRBV2, the J gene TRBJ1-4, with a tentative D call TRBD1 (6 bases). Germline-derived CDR1 and CDR2 are SNHLY and FYNNEI. Trimming pared 8 bases from V and 8 bases from J, leaving 21 bases between. The CDR3 has 15 amino acids. The CDR3 DNA reads as TGTGCCAGCTCTACGCGGGGGGCAACTCAGGAAAAACTGTTTTTT. This encodes CASSTRGATQEKLFF.

This clonotype was detected only a few times. This rearrangement joins TRBV16 to TRBJ2-2, with a possible D match to TRBD1 (6 bases). V was clipped by 3 bases and J by 6 bases, with 8 bases between them. This CDR3 is built from 13 residues. Looked up from germline, CDR1 is KGHSY and CDR2 is FQNENV. This CDR3 reads CASSQDRAGELFF. In DNA, the CDR3 is TGTGCCAGCAGCCAGGACAGAGCCGGGGAGCTGTTTTTT.

CDR3 in DNA: TGTGCCAGCAGTTACGTCGAAGGGCAGCCCCAGCATTTT. Its translation is CASSYVEGQPQHF. The chain employs TRBV6-5 and TRBJ1-5; D unclear. Germline CDR1 and CDR2: MNHEY and SVGAGI. This CDR3 contains 13 residues. Deletions cut 2 bases from V and 7 bases from J, with 9 bases between.

The chain joins TRBV19 to TRBJ1-5; tentatively, D is TRBD1 (5 bases). V was trimmed by 7 bases and J by 6 bases, leaving 19 bases between them. The CDR3 totals 15 residues. Per the germline V gene, CDR1 is LNHDA and CDR2 is SQIVND (reference sequence). The DNA for the CDR3 is TGTGCCAGTACCGTGGAGCAGGGAGGGAGTCAGCCCCAGCATTTT. Its translation: CASTVEQGGSQPQHF.

The chain recombines TRBV7-2 with TRBJ2-1; D is uncertain. The CDR3 spans 12 residues. Trimming cost V 2 bases and J 8 bases, with 7 bases left between them. CDR1 and CDR2 (germline): SGHTA, FQGNSA. CDR3 sequence reads: CASSLHGDEQFF. The CDR3 DNA sequence: TGTGCCAGCAGCTTACATGGGGATGAGCAGTTCTTC.

This clonotype was seen a handful of times. V is TRBV6-6 and J is TRBJ2-5; tentatively, D is TRBD2 (6 bases). The CDR3 covers 15 residues. Looked up from germline, CDR1 is MNHNY and CDR2 is SVGAGI (reference sequence). V was clipped by 4 bases and J by 4 bases, with 16 bases between them. The chain's CDR3 is CASSFAAGSGETQYF. CDR3 nucleotide sequence: TGTGCCAGCAGTTTCGCGGCGGGGAGCGGAGAGACCCAGTACTTC.

This clonotype was recorded at least ten times. The genes are TRBV5-1 and TRBJ2-1, with a possible D match to TRBD1 (6 bases). This CDR3 comprises 13 residues. The germline CDR1 and CDR2 sequences are SGHRS and YFSETQ. V was shortened by 4 bases and J by 4 bases, with 9 bases between the two germline ends. CDR3 sequence: CASSPQGYNEQFF. CDR3 sequence (DNA): TGCGCCAGCAGCCCTCAGGGGTACAATGAGCAGTTCTTC.

Only a few counts were recorded for this clonotype. J is TRBJ2-3 and V is TRBV5-1; weak D call: TRBD2 (5 bases). V lost 6 bases to trimming and J lost 7 bases, with 9 bases between them. This CDR3 has 11 amino acids. From germline, CDR1 is SGHRS and CDR2 YFSETQ. The CDR3 DNA reads TGCGCCAGCACCCGGGGAAATACGCAGTATTTT. Residues: CASTRGNTQYF. Based on the CDR3 plus reference TRBV5-1 and TRBJ2-3, the full variable domain is KAGVTQTPRYLIKTRGQQVTLSCSPISGHRSVSWYQQTPGQGLQFLFEYFSETQRNKGNFPGRFSGRQFSNSRSEMNVSTLELGDSALYLCASTRGNTQYFGPGTRLTVL.

There are a few counts of this clonotype. The J gene is TRBJ2-1, the V gene TRBV6-5, with TRBD1 matching 8 bases. Germline V gene lookup returns CDR1 MNHEY and CDR2 SVGAGI. The CDR3 is 13 residues long. V gave up 7 bases and J gave up 8 bases; unmatched junction bases: 7. In DNA, the CDR3 is TGTGCCAGCACTCCGGACAGGGACTATGAGCAGTTCTTC. This codes for CASTPDRDYEQFF.

The chain is built from TRBV4-1 and TRBJ1-1, with TRBD1 matching 11 bases. CDR1 and CDR2 (germline): MGHRA, YSYEKL. Unmatched junction bases numbered 2, after V lost 4 bases and J lost 4 bases. This CDR3 comprises 14 residues. DNA of the CDR3: TGCGCCAGCAGCCGGACAGGGGGCCGCACTGAAGCTTTCTTT. Protein product: CASSRTGGRTEAFF.

The rearrangement joins TRBV12-3 or TRBV12-4 to TRBJ2-1; unclear D gene. Trimming left V 0 bases short and J 6 bases short, with 18 bases between. The CDR3 is made up of 17 amino acids. The CDR3 DNA sequence: TGTGCCAGCAGTTTAGCCCTGAGCCCGAATCCCCTCAATGAGCAGTTCTTC. Its translation is CASSLALSPNPLNEQFF.

This clonotype was observed a few times. A read error may produce the germline difference seen at one junction end. V is TRBV6-5 and J is TRBJ2-5, with no clear D. There are 12 residues in the CDR3. Germline CDR1 MNHEY, CDR2 SVGAGI. Here the CDR3 DNA reads TGTGCCACCAGTGCAGGCTTGGAGACCCAGTACTTC. It specifies CATSAGLETQYF.

The CDR3 protein is CASSSTGSQGYGYTF. For the CDR3, the DNA is TGCGCCAGCAGCTCGACAGGGAGTCAGGGCTATGGCTACACCTTC. The rearrangement links TRBV5-1 to TRBJ1-2; TRBD1 aligns across 7 bases. Germline V gene lookup returns CDR1 SGHRS and CDR2 YFSETQ. The CDR3 covers 15 residues. V gave up 3 bases and J gave up 4 bases; unmatched junction bases: 9.

This clonotype was counted between two and nine times. The chain carries TRBV9 and TRBJ2-2; D remains unclear. The CDR3 is made up of 13 amino acids. Germline assignment: CDR1 SGDLS and CDR2 YYNGEE. Trimming took off 3 bases at V and 1 base at J, with 4 bases between the two ends. CDR3 bases: TGTGCCAGCAGCGATGTGAACACCGGGGAGCTGTTTTTT. It encodes CASSDVNTGELFF.

V is TRBV9 and J is TRBJ2-5; D gene uncertain. V was shortened by 3 bases and J by 4 bases, with 16 bases between the two germline ends. CDR3 size: 15 residues. Germline assignment: CDR1 SGDLS and CDR2 YYNGEE. CDR3 loop: CASSARTVDGETQYF. CDR3 DNA: TGTGCCAGCAGCGCCAGGACCGTCGATGGAGAGACCCAGTACTTC.

The table lists this clonotype with a few counts. This chain links TRBV12-3 or TRBV12-4 with TRBJ2-3; D not certain. The ends were cut back, 6 bases at V and 0 bases at J, with 16 bases in the middle. The CDR3 length is 16 residues. The CDR3 DNA reads TGTGCCAGCAGGGGCAGGTCGGACCCTAGCACAGATACGCAGTATTTT. Its protein product is CASRGRSDPSTDTQYF.